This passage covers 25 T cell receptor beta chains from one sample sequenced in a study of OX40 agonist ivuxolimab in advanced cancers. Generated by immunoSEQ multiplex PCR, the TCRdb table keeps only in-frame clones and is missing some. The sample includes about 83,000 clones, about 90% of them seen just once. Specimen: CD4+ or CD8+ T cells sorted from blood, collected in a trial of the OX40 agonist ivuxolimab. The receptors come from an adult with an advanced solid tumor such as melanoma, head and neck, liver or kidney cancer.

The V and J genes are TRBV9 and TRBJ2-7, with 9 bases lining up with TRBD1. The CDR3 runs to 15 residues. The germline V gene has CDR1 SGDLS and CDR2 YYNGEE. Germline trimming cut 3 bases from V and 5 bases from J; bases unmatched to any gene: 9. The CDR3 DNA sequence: TGTGCCAGCAGCGCGACCGGGACAGGGAGCGACGAGCAGTACTTC. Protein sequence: CASSATGTGSDEQYF.

The DNA of the CDR3 is TGTGCCAGCAGTCACCGGGACAGCAGCACAGATACGCAGTATTTT. It codes for CASSHRDSSTDTQYF. The rearrangement uses TRBV27 and TRBJ2-3, with 7 positions matching TRBD1. Losses at the gene ends were 5 bases for V and 0 bases for J; bases not matched to a gene: 5. This CDR3 is 15 amino acids long. Germline CDR1 reads MNHEY; CDR2 reads SMNVEV (reference sequence).

The CDR3 region has the DNA TGTGCTAGTGGTCCCTTTATGGGGAGCACAGATACGCAGTATTTT. Protein sequence: CASGPFMGSTDTQYF. This chain uses TRBV12-5 with TRBJ2-3; D not certain. Germline values: CDR1 LGHNT, CDR2 FRNRAP. The CDR3 has 15 amino acids. V was clipped by 5 bases and J by 0 bases, with 12 bases between them.

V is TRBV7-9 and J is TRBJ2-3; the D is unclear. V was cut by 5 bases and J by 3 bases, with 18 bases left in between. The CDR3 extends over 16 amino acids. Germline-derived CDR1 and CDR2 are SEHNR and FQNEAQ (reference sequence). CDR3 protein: CASSEKPLDTTDTQYF. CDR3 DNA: TGTGCCAGCAGCGAAAAACCGCTGGATACTACAGATACGCAGTATTTT.

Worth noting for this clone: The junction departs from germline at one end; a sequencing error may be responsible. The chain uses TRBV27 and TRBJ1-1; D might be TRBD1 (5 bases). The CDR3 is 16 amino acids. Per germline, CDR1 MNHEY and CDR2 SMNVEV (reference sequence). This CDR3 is CASSLRGGGGNPEAFF. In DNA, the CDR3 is TGTGCCAGCAGTTTAAGGGGTGGGGGAGGGAACCCTGAAGCTTTCTTT.

CDR3 sequence reads: CAWGNYEQYV. The CDR3 nucleotides are TGTGCCTGGGGAAATTACGAGCAGTACGTC. This sequence joins TRBV30 and TRBJ2-7; D gene unclear. The germline V gene has CDR1 GTSNPN and CDR2 SVGIG (reference sequence). Trimming removed 5 bases at V and 4 bases at J, with 6 bases between. This CDR3 has 10 amino acids.

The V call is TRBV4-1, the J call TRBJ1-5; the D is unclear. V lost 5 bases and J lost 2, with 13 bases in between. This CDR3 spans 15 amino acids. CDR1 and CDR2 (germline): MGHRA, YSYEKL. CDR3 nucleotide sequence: TGCGCCAGCAGCGTAGAAGGGTCCGGCAATCAGCCCCAGCATTTT. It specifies CASSVEGSGNQPQHF.

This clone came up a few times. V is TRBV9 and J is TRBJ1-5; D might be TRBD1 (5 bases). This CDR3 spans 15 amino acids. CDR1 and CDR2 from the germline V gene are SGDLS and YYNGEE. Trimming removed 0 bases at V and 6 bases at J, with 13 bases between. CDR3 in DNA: TGTGCCAGCAGCGTAGGGGGCAGCCTCGCTCAGCCCCAGCATTTT. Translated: CASSVGGSLAQPQHF.

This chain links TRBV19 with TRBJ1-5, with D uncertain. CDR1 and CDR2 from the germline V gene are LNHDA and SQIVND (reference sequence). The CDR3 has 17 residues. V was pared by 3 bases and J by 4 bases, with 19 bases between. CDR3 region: CASSIGFSRAGNQPQHF. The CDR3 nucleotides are TGTGCCAGTAGTATCGGTTTCTCGAGGGCAGGTAATCAGCCCCAGCATTTT.

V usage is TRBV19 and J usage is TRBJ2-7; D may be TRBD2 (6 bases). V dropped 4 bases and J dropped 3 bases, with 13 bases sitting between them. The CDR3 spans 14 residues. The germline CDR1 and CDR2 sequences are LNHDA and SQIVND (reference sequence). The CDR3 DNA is TGTGCCAGTAGTACGCTAGCGTGGGACTACGAGCAGTACTTC. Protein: CASSTLAWDYEQYF.

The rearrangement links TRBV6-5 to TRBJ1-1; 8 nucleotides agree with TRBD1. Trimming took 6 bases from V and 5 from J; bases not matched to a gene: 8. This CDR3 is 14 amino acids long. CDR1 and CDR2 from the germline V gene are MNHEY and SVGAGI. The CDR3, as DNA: TGTGCCAGCAGGCCCGGACAGGGTTTGACTGAAGCTTTCTTT. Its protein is CASRPGQGLTEAFF.

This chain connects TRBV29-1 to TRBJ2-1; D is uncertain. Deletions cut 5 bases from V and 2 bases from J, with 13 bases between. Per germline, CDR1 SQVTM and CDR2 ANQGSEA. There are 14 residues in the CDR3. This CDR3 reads CSVSRRAAYNEQFF. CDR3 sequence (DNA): TGCAGCGTTTCGCGACGCGCTGCCTACAATGAGCAGTTCTTC.

The CDR3 DNA sequence: TGTGCCAGCAGTTACAGGGACGGACTCAATCAGCCCCAGCATTTT. This codes for CASSYRDGLNQPQHF. This sequence joins TRBV6-5 and TRBJ1-5, with D perhaps matching TRBD1 (5 bases). This CDR3 contains 15 residues. The V gene's germline CDR1 is MNHEY and CDR2 SVGAGI. The ends were cut back, 2 bases at V and 3 bases at J, with 11 bases in the middle.

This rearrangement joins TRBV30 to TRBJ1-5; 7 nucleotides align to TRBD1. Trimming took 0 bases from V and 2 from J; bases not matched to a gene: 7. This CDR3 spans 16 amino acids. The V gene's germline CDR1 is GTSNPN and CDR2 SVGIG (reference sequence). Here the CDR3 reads CAWSVRGGWGNQPQHF. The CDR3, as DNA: TGTGCCTGGAGTGTACGAGGGGGCTGGGGCAATCAGCCCCAGCATTTT.

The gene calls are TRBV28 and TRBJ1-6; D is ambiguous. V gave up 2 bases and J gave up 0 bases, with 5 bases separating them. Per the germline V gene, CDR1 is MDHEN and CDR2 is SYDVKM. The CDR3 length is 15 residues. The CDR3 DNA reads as TGTGCCAGCAGTTTAACGAGCTCCTATAATTCACCCCTCCACTTT. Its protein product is CASSLTSSYNSPLHF.

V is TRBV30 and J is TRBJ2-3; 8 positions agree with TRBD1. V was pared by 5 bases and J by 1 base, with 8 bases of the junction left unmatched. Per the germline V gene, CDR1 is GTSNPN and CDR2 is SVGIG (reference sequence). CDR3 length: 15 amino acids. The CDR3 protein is CAWGQGKLGTDTQYF. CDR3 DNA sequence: TGTGCCTGGGGACAGGGAAAGCTAGGCACAGATACGCAGTATTTT.

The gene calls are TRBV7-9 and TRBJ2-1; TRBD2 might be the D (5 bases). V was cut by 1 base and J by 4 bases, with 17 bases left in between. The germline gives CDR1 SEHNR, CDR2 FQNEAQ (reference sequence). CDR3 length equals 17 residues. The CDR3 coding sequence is TGTGCCAGCAGCTTAGGAGGAGGCTATCCACCGTACAATGAGCAGTTCTTC. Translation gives CASSLGGGYPPYNEQFF.

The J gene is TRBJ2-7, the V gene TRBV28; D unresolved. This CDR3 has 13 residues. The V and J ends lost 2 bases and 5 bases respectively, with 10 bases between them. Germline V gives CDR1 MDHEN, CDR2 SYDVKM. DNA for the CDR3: TGTGCCAGCAGTTTAACCCTTGCGAACGAGCAGTACTTC. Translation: CASSLTLANEQYF.

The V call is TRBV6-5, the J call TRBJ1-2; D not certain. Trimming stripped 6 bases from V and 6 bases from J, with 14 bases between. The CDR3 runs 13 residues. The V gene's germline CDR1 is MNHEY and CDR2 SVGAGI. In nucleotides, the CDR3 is TGTGCCAGCAGCCAAAGCACGACTGATGGCTACACCTTC. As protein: CASSQSTTDGYTF.

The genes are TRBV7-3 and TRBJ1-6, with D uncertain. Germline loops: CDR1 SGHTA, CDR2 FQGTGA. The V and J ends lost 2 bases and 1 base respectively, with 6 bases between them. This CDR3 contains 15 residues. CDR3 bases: TGTGCCAGCAGCTTATACGCTTCCTATAATTCACCCCTCCACTTT. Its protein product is CASSLYASYNSPLHF.

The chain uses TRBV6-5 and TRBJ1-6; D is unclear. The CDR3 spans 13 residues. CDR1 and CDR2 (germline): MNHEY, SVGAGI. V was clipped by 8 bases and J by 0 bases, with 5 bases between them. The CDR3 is CASGNSYNSPLHF. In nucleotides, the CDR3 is TGTGCCAGCGGTAACTCCTATAATTCACCCCTCCACTTT.

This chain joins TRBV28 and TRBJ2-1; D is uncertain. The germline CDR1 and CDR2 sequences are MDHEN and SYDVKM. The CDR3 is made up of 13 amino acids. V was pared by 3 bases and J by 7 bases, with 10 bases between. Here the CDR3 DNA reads TGTGCCAGCAGTTTCGAAATCGGAAATGAGCAGTTCTTC. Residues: CASSFEIGNEQFF.

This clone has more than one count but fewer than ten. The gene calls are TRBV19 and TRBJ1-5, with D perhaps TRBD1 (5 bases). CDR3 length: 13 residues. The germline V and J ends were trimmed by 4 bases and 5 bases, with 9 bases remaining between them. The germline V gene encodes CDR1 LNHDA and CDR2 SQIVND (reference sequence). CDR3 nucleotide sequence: TGTGCCAGTAGTACCCAGGGCCATCAGCCCCAGCATTTT. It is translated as CASSTQGHQPQHF.

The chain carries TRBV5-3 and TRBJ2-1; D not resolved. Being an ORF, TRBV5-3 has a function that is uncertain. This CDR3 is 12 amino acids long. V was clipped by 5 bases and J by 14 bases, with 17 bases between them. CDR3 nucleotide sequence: TGTGCCAGAAGTCCCGTAGCCTACCGGGAGTTCTTC. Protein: CARSPVAYREFF.

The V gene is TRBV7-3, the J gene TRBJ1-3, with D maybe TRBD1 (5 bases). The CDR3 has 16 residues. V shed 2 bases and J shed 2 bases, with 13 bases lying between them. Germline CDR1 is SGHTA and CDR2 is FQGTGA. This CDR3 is CASSLGGEGTGNTIYF. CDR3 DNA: TGTGCCAGCAGCTTAGGAGGGGAAGGGACTGGAAACACCATATATTTT.